The rows below give T cell receptor beta chains drawn from one sample of a study of blood T cells in healthy people across ages. From the 5' RACE reads, TCRdb called clonotypes with MiXCR, one entry per CDR3 protein. Found here are 700,000 to 900,000 distinct CDR3 sequences, about 26% of them singletons; the top ten hold 3%. These data are also associated with another study on T cells of mothers and their children.

Sequenced: blood. Receptors originate from a boy between 10 and 17 years old in good health. The CDR3 runs from the conserved cysteine through the conserved F or W. Each record gives: clone size, J gene, V gene, CDR3 protein. A clone size is listed for some rows: how often the clone was seen (once, few, many), or a class if it is expanded.

clone_size: .
j_call: TRBJ2-5
v_call: TRBV3-1
cdr3_aa: CASSQGDGSRSETQYF

clone_size: .
j_call: TRBJ2-3
v_call: TRBV12-3/TRBV12-4
cdr3_aa: CASSPRTGGRTDTQYF

clone_size: .
j_call: TRBJ2-5
v_call: TRBV27
cdr3_aa: CASSLTPEGTQYF

clone_size: .
j_call: TRBJ2-7
v_call: TRBV5-1
cdr3_aa: CASSAESEGFSYEQYF

clone_size: .
j_call: TRBJ2-3
v_call: TRBV4-1
cdr3_aa: CASSQARLESSTDTQYF

clone_size: few
j_call: .
v_call: TRBV7-9
cdr3_aa: CASSPATSGGADEQFF

clone_size: few
j_call: TRBJ1-5
v_call: TRBV3-1
cdr3_aa: CASGQGYQPQHF

clone_size: few
j_call: TRBJ2-7
v_call: TRBV12-3/TRBV12-4
cdr3_aa: CASSRVRQWEAQYF

clone_size: .
j_call: TRBJ2-5
v_call: TRBV12-3/TRBV12-4
cdr3_aa: CASSFWGTQETQYF

clone_size: few
j_call: TRBJ2-7
v_call: TRBV2
cdr3_aa: CASSGDRGPYEQYF

clone_size: .
j_call: TRBJ1-3
v_call: TRBV18
cdr3_aa: CASSSIWSDTIYF

clone_size: .
j_call: TRBJ2-7
v_call: TRBV20-1
cdr3_aa: CSARDQRTGFGYEQYF

clone_size: few
j_call: TRBJ1-4
v_call: TRBV9
cdr3_aa: CASSSPSGTGGGGEKLFF

clone_size: few
j_call: TRBJ2-3
v_call: TRBV6-6
cdr3_aa: CASSYPDRSTDTQYF

clone_size: .
j_call: TRBJ2-7
v_call: TRBV27
cdr3_aa: CASTQWGDEQYF

clone_size: .
j_call: .
v_call: TRBV27
cdr3_aa: CASRKRRTTYEQYF

clone_size: .
j_call: TRBJ2-1
v_call: TRBV5-1
cdr3_aa: CASSLGPVWYEQFF

clone_size: few
j_call: TRBJ2-5
v_call: TRBV5-6
cdr3_aa: CASSLLLRGGVQETQYF

clone_size: .
j_call: TRBJ2-7
v_call: TRBV25-1
cdr3_aa: CASSEGQVILEQYF

clone_size: .
j_call: TRBJ1-6
v_call: TRBV12-5
cdr3_aa: CASGLYQNSPLHF

clone_size: few
j_call: TRBJ2-2
v_call: TRBV3-1
cdr3_aa: CASSQRRQLTGELFF

clone_size: .
j_call: TRBJ2-3
v_call: TRBV6-1
cdr3_aa: CASSAGQRTDTQYF

clone_size: .
j_call: TRBJ2-4
v_call: TRBV12-5
cdr3_aa: CASGLATGAQYF

clone_size: few
j_call: TRBJ2-5
v_call: TRBV27
cdr3_aa: CASTKGSGGAYEQSF

clone_size: .
j_call: TRBJ2-3
v_call: TRBV12-3/TRBV12-4
cdr3_aa: CASSMGGATDTQYF

clone_size: few
j_call: TRBJ1-2
v_call: TRBV25-1
cdr3_aa: CASSPTAARPYGYTF

clone_size: .
j_call: TRBJ1-1
v_call: TRBV7-9
cdr3_aa: CASSLVRTGAVNTEAFF

clone_size: few
j_call: TRBJ2-1
v_call: TRBV7-9
cdr3_aa: CASSYGLAGGAPTYEQSF

clone_size: many
j_call: TRBJ2-4
v_call: TRBV20-1
cdr3_aa: CSARKWGRGDIQYF

clone_size: few
j_call: TRBJ2-5
v_call: TRBV2
cdr3_aa: CASGGEGRETQYF

clone_size: .
j_call: TRBJ2-1
v_call: TRBV2
cdr3_aa: CASSPSGGPSSYNEQFF

clone_size: .
j_call: TRBJ2-2
v_call: TRBV7-9
cdr3_aa: CASSLPNSAPGSGELFF

clone_size: .
j_call: TRBJ2-7
v_call: TRBV18
cdr3_aa: CASSPRGVSEQYF

clone_size: .
j_call: TRBJ2-6
v_call: TRBV9
cdr3_aa: CASSPSLGQPLVGANVLTF

clone_size: few
j_call: TRBJ2-2
v_call: TRBV28
cdr3_aa: CASSEGGAFTGELFF

clone_size: .
j_call: TRBJ2-4
v_call: TRBV28
cdr3_aa: CASGGGSAKNIQYF

clone_size: .
j_call: TRBJ2-2
v_call: TRBV6-6
cdr3_aa: CASSTLARGTGELFF

clone_size: .
j_call: TRBJ2-5
v_call: TRBV7-9
cdr3_aa: CASSLYGDGRASGETQYF

clone_size: .
j_call: TRBJ1-5
v_call: TRBV30
cdr3_aa: CAWSVMGNQPQHF

clone_size: .
j_call: TRBJ1-2
v_call: TRBV29-1
cdr3_aa: CSVDTRNYGYTF

clone_size: few
j_call: TRBJ1-5
v_call: TRBV19
cdr3_aa: CASTGRPGEYSNQPQHF

clone_size: few
j_call: TRBJ1-5
v_call: TRBV6-6
cdr3_aa: CASSPSNNQPQHF

clone_size: few
j_call: TRBJ1-6
v_call: TRBV14
cdr3_aa: CASSQGIGPGNSPLHF

clone_size: many
j_call: TRBJ2-7
v_call: TRBV20-1
cdr3_aa: CSARSGTTDYEQYF

clone_size: .
j_call: TRBJ2-6
v_call: TRBV5-1
cdr3_aa: CASSFDGANVLTF

clone_size: .
j_call: TRBJ2-5
v_call: TRBV25-1
cdr3_aa: CASSGGHGTGPEETQYF